This T cell receptor beta chain was observed in a study of blood T cell repertoires in COVID-19 (dated by TCRdb to 2018 to 2021). Regarding the complete study: Samples from collaborators originated in the United States, Italy and Spain and spanned both the acute and convalescent phases of COVID-19. The material from the prospective study consisted of cDNA or gDNA derived from T cells, B-cell-depleted T cells, or PBMCs. Deeply sampled blood TCRbeta repertoires from subjects exposed to, actively infected with, or recovered from COVID-19 were included in the dataset. The repertoires were made available in a free public database intended to serve as a resource for research on the immune response to SARS-CoV-2. Samples were obtained from the ongoing ImmuneRACE study (first 160 participants) and from 950 to 1,500 subjects provided by 6 global collaborators. A de-identified subject ID, COVID-19 status, age in years and sex were almost always included in the sample metadata. Where HLA class I and class II types were available, the types were taken from metadata supplied by the sample provider, not from assay-based typing. The investigation overall reported the following: How much clinical and demographic metadata was included differed by source and by participant, and the metadata was provided uncurated.

TCRbeta CDR3 regions were amplified from genomic DNA using the immunoSEQ Assay, a bias-controlled multiplex PCR. The source study handled its data this way. The number of nucleated cells in each sample was estimated by amplification of reference gene primers within the assay. To quantify the absolute abundance of each unique TCRbeta CDR3 rearrangement, sequence reads were collapsed and filtered. For each sample, productive Simpson clonality was calculated as the square root of Simpson's diversity index over productive rearrangements. TCRdb re-hosts the immuneACCESS table, in-frame sequences only. Its copies lack some clones; in the studies checked, an unresolved V gene accounts for under half of them, and the cause for the rest is not known. The V and J calls and clone size come from that table; D and trimming were worked out from the DNA. The sample yields some 350,000 clones; 70% to 90% were counted once. Approximately 3% of the sample lies in the top ten.

This clone was seen only a few times. The specificity of this receptor is unknown. The record has no base qualities; no much larger clone is one base away. At one collaborating source in Seattle, patients were enrolled during active infection and were followed longitudinally through the course of disease. The collaborating institutions used their own protocols to collect whole blood in K2EDTA tubes. For TCRbeta analysis, collaborators shipped samples in one of three forms: frozen whole blood, isolated PBMCs, or DNA extracted from either of those sample types. V is trimmed back by 1 base and J by 9 bases, and the junction contains 12 bases that no gene match accounts for. The CDR3 measures 16 amino acids from cysteine to phenylalanine. This entry keeps only the CDR3 DNA: 48 bases, framed from base 1. The CDR1 and CDR2 encoded by the germline V gene (reference sequence) are SGHNT and YYREEE.

The sequenced sample consisted of peripheral blood. The V and J genes are TRBV5-4 and TRBJ2-1, and TRBD1 matches 8 of the central bases. The clonotype originates from a woman aged 25 to 39 with COVID-19, enrolled during active disease. The DNA reads as follows: TGTGCCAGCAGCTTGAGGACAGGGCTTAGGTTAGGTGAGCAGTTCTTC. This translates into CASSLRTGLRLGEQFF.